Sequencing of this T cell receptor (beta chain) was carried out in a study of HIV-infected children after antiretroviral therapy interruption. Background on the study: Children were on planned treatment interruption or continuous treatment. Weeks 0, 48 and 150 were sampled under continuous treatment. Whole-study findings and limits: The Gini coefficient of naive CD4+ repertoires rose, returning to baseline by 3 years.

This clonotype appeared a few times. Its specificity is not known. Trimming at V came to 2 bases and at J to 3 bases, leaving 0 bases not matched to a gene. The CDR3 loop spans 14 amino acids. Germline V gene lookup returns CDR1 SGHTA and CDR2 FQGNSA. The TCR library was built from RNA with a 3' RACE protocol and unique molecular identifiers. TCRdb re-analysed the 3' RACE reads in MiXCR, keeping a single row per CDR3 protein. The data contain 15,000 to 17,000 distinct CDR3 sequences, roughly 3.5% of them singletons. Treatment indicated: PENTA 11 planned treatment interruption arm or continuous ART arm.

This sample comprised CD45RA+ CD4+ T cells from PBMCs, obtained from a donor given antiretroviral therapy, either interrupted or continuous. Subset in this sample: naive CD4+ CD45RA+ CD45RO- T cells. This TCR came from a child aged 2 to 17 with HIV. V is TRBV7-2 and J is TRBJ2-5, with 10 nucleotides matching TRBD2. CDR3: CASSLTSGEETQYF. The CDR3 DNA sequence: TGTGCCAGCAGCTTAACTAGCGGGGAAGAGACCCAGTACTTC.